This TCR beta chain was sequenced for a study of T cell repertoires in cytomegalovirus infection. Study overall: Both CMV infection and a matching HLA type were indicated by public TCR beta signatures.

V lost 3 bases, J lost 10 bases, and 13 bases lay in between. CDR1 is KGHSH and CDR2 is LQKENI in the germline V gene. The CDR3 loop spans 13 amino acids. TCRdb reprocessed the reads with MiXCR, giving one entry per CDR3 protein. The sample comprises around 740,000 distinct CDR3 sequences, less than 40% of which are singletons, and roughly 2.8% rests with the top ten. What was sequenced was PBMCs. The source is a human donor in good health (CMV status not recorded). Some clones in this sample may be carry-over from other donors' samples. The rearrangement uses TRBV18 and TRBJ1-5, with D perhaps matching TRBD1 (6 bases). CDR3: CASSPLDRQPQHF. The DNA of the CDR3 is TGTGCCAGCTCACCCCTTGACAGGCAACCCCAGCATTTT.